This TCR beta chain stems from a study of cytomegalovirus exposure and HLA in healthy donors. Each of the donors was a healthy bone marrow donor. Study-wide results and caveats: In an earlier analysis, in some 540 donors, most V segments appeared productive either ~90% or ~30% of the time. Looking again later, the authors saw that most CMV-associated TCR beta chains seemed HLA-restricted.

Germline assignment: CDR1 SGHNT and CDR2 YENEEA. The length of the CDR3 is 14 residues. V lost 5 bases, J lost 2 bases, and 9 bases lay in between. Notes on this clone: Its cognate antigen is unknown.

A multiplex PCR was run with 60 Vbeta primers and 13 Jbeta primers. Measured with immunoSEQ multiplex PCR; TCRdb has only the in-frame clones, and not every one. The sample holds about 120,000 clones, around 69% seen once. The V and J genes are TRBV11-3 and TRBJ2-2; D remains ambiguous. The receptor was isolated from a woman in her thirties or forties in good health and CMV-seropositive. Sequenced sample: PBMCs. CDR3 DNA: TGTGCCAGCAGCCACGGTCCCAACACCGGGGAGCTGTTTTTT. This translates into CASSHGPNTGELFF. Combining the CDR3 with reference TRBV11-3 and TRBJ2-2 gives the whole variable domain EAGVVQSPRYKIIEKKQPVAFWCNPISGHNTLYWYLQNLGQGPELLIRYENEEAVDDSQLPKDRFSAERLKGVDSTLKIQPAELGDSAVYLCASSHGPNTGELFFGEGSRLTVL.